These T cell receptor beta chains were read from a single sample in a study of blood T cell repertoires in COVID-19. Sequencing was performed with immunoSEQ multiplex PCR; in TCRdb, only in-frame clones are kept and a portion is missing. The sample yields a few hundred thousand clones, more than 70% seen once. The sequenced sample was peripheral blood. The receptor set was obtained from a woman aged 25 to 45 who had recovered from COVID-19. Both conserved end residues are part of each CDR3. A D gene is named only where the DNA matches it firmly. Some rows mark clone size as missing; the rest say once, few, many or name a class of expanded clone.

TRBJ2-7 | TRBV20-1 | - | 11 | TRBD2 | CSAREGTSKYF | TGCAGTGCTAGAGAGGGGACTAGCAAGTACTTC
TRBJ1-2 | TRBV18 | - | 14 | TRBD1 | CASSPNRGVYGYTF | TGTGCCAGCTCACCTAACAGGGGGGTCTATGGCTACACCTTC
TRBJ1-2 | TRBV11-1 | - | 14 | TRBD1 | CASSPSQGAGGYTF | TGTGCCAGCAGCCCTTCACAGGGGGCAGGGGGCTACACCTTC
TRBJ2-3 | TRBV5-4 | - | 15 | TRBD2 | CASSSAGGLADTQYF | TGTGCCAGCAGCTCAGCGGGGGGGCTTGCAGATACGCAGTATTTT
TRBJ1-6 | TRBV7-5 | - | 16 | - | CARPPSNRPYNSPLHF | TGTGCCAGACCACCTTCTAACAGGCCCTATAATTCACCCCTCCACTTT
TRBJ1-2 | TRBV19 | - | 16 | TRBD1 | CASTLYSGQAVYGYTF | TGTGCCAGTACACTATACTCGGGACAGGCAGTCTATGGCTACACCTTC
TRBJ1-2 | TRBV5-1 | - | 15 | - | CASSQWAGVNYGYTF | TGCGCCAGCAGCCAATGGGCGGGAGTTAACTATGGCTACACCTTC
TRBJ2-5 | TRBV6-5 | - | 15 | TRBD1 | CASRQQTGGLETQYF | TGTGCCAGCAGACAACAGACAGGGGGTTTAGAGACCCAGTACTTC
TRBJ2-3 | TRBV6-4 | - | 13 | - | CASSAAQGNTQYF | TGTGCCAGCAGTGCCGCACAGGGAAATACGCAGTATTTT
TRBJ1-1 | TRBV2 | once | 12 | TRBD1 | CASATGRTEAFF | TGTGCCAGCGCGACAGGGAGGACTGAAGCTTTCTTT
TRBJ2-7 | TRBV6-6 | - | 14 | TRBD1 | CASIIDRADYEQYF | TGTGCCAGCATCATTGACAGGGCAGACTACGAGCAGTACTTC
TRBJ2-5 | TRBV30 | - | 11 | - | CAWGQQETQYF | TGTGCCTGGGGACAACAAGAGACCCAGTACTTC
TRBJ2-2 | TRBV25-1 | - | 16 | TRBD1 | CASRQGGQGDTGELFF | TGTGCCAGCAGGCAAGGCGGACAGGGGGACACCGGGGAGCTGTTTTTT
TRBJ1-3 | TRBV18 | - | 16 | - | CASSPIRDKTGNTIYF | TGTGCCAGCTCACCAATCCGTGACAAGACCGGAAACACCATATATTTT
TRBJ2-5 | TRBV7-9 | - | 13 | TRBD1 | CASTRDSQETQYF | TGTGCCAGCACCCGGGACAGCCAAGAGACCCAGTACTTC
TRBJ1-4 | TRBV24-1 | - | 12 | - | CATSQGPEKLFF | TGTGCCACCAGCCAGGGTCCAGAAAAACTGTTTTTT
TRBJ2-5 | TRBV7-9 | - | 14 | - | CASSFAGARETQYF | TGTGCCAGCAGCTTCGCAGGGGCGAGGGAGACCCAGTACTTC
TRBJ1-4 | TRBV4-1 | once | 16 | TRBD1 | CASSQGGTGTDEKLFF | TGCGCCAGCAGCCAAGGAGGGACAGGGACTGATGAAAAACTGTTTTTT
TRBJ2-7 | TRBV9 | - | 17 | TRBD2 | CASSVAAFSGGVNEQYF | TGTGCCAGCAGCGTAGCAGCCTTTTCCGGGGGGGTTAACGAGCAGTACTTC
TRBJ1-1 | TRBV5-4 | once | 15 | TRBD1 | CASSLGGQGGTEAFF | TGTGCCAGCAGCTTGGGCGGACAGGGGGGCACTGAAGCTTTCTTT
TRBJ2-7 | TRBV7-9 | - | 14 | - | CASSYLGQAYEQYF | TGTGCCAGCAGCTACTTGGGGCAGGCCTACGAGCAGTACTTC
TRBJ1-2 | TRBV13 | - | 13 | - | CASSLGSDYGYTF | TGTGCCAGCAGCTTAGGGTCAGACTATGGCTACACCTTC
TRBJ2-2 | TRBV5-1 | - | 15 | TRBD1 | CASRLGQGNTGELFF | TGCGCCAGCAGATTGGGACAGGGGAACACCGGGGAGCTGTTTTTT
TRBJ1-1 | TRBV4-2 | - | 17 | - | CASSQASQTGEDTEAFF | TGTGCCAGCAGCCAAGCCTCCCAGACAGGCGAGGACACTGAAGCTTTCTTT
TRBJ2-1 | TRBV28 | - | 13 | - | CASSLLQGNEQFF | TGTGCCAGCAGTTTGCTCCAGGGCAATGAGCAGTTCTTC
TRBJ1-1 | TRBV7-2 | once | 13 | - | CASSVDRRSEAFF | TGTGCCAGCAGCGTTGACAGGCGAAGTGAAGCTTTCTTT
TRBJ2-1 | TRBV2 | - | 12 | TRBD1 | CASRTDRGQQFF | TGTGCCAGCAGGACGGACAGGGGGCAGCAGTTCTTC
TRBJ1-1 | TRBV28 | few | 14 | TRBD1 | CASNQQGANTEAFF | TGTGCCAGCAACCAACAGGGGGCGAACACTGAAGCTTTCTTT
TRBJ2-7 | TRBV30 | - | 15 | TRBD1 | CAWRPSGQGGYEQYF | TGTGCCTGGAGACCCTCGGGACAGGGGGGATACGAGCAGTACTTC
TRBJ2-3 | TRBV3-1/TRBV3-2 | - | 19 | TRBD2 | CASSQQAGGGRSSTDTQYF | TGTGCCAGCAGCCAACAAGCGGGGGGCGGACGGTCCAGCACAGATACGCAGTATTTT
TRBJ2-1 | TRBV11-1 | - | 13 | - | CASSFLAYNEQFF | TGTGCCAGCAGCTTTTTAGCTTACAATGAGCAGTTCTTC
TRBJ1-5 | TRBV19 | - | 19 | TRBD1 | CASSPLTAPGQGRDQPQHF | TGTGCCAGTAGCCCGCTCACGGCACCGGGACAGGGGAGAGATCAGCCCCAGCATTTT
TRBJ1-1 | TRBV14 | - | 14 | TRBD1 | CASRLTGGRTEAFF | TGTGCCAGCAGATTAACAGGGGGAAGGACTGAAGCTTTCTTT
TRBJ2-1 | TRBV4-1 | - | 16 | TRBD2 | CASSQARGGGAYEQFF | TGCGCCAGCAGCCAAGCCAGGGGCGGGGGGGCCTATGAGCAGTTCTTC
TRBJ2-2 | TRBV3-1/TRBV3-2 | - | 16 | - | CASSPTVSGNTGELFF | TGTGCCAGCAGCCCAACGGTATCCGGGAACACCGGGGAGCTGTTTTTT
TRBJ1-6 | TRBV6-5 | - | 16 | TRBD1 | CASSSPYGTANSPLHF | TGTGCCAGCAGTTCCCCTTATGGGACAGCTAATTCACCCCTCCACTTT
TRBJ2-2 | TRBV24-1 | - | 15 | - | CATSVAGASTGELFF | TGTGCCACCAGTGTGGCGGGGGCCTCCACCGGGGAGCTGTTTTTT
TRBJ2-1 | TRBV9 | - | 15 | - | CASSVGGRPYNEQFF | TGTGCCAGCAGCGTAGGGGGCAGGCCCTACAATGAGCAGTTCTTC
TRBJ1-6 | TRBV7-6 | once | 16 | - | CASSLAASSYNSPLHF | TGTGCCAGCAGCTTAGCTGCGAGCTCCTATAATTCACCCCTCCACTTT
TRBJ1-2 | TRBV28 | - | 12 | - | CASSPRNYGYTF | TGTGCCAGCAGTCCCCGTAACTATGGCTACACCTTC
TRBJ1-2 | TRBV5-5 | - | 15 | TRBD1 | CASSLDGQGGYGYTF | TGTGCCAGCAGCTTGGATGGACAGGGTGGCTATGGCTACACCTTC
TRBJ2-5 | TRBV5-3 | - | 18 | - | CARSLPPPPRGHQETQYF | TGTGCCAGAAGCTTGCCCCCCCCGCCCAGGGGCCACCAAGAGACCCAGTACTTC
TRBJ2-7 | TRBV7-2 | - | 13 | - | CASSLGGQNEQYF | TGTGCCAGCAGCTTAGGGGGACAAAACGAGCAGTACTTC
TRBJ1-5 | TRBV6-2/TRBV6-3 | - | 18 | TRBD1 | CASSSGSRTGEFHQPQHF | TGTGCCAGCAGTTCAGGGTCCCGGACAGGAGAGTTCCATCAGCCCCAGCATTTT
TRBJ2-3 | TRBV11-2 | - | 14 | TRBD1 | CASSFRTGVDTQYF | TGTGCCAGCAGCTTCAGAACAGGGGTAGATACGCAGTATTTT
TRBJ2-2 | TRBV5-1 | - | 15 | TRBD2 | CASRASGGFPGELFF | TGCGCCAGCAGGGCTAGCGGGGGCTTCCCCGGGGAGCTGTTTTTT
TRBJ1-4 | TRBV4-1 | - | 17 | - | CASSQDKDSRINEKLFF | TGCGCCAGCAGCCAAGATAAAGACAGTCGGATTAATGAAAAACTGTTTTTT
TRBJ2-3 | TRBV16 | once | 16 | - | CASSPLEGRGTDTQYF | TGTGCCAGCAGCCCACTAGAAGGCCGAGGCACAGATACGCAGTATTTT
TRBJ2-3 | TRBV7-2 | - | 14 | TRBD1 | CASSPKGGLDTQYF | TGTGCCAGCAGCCCCAAAGGGGGCCTAGATACGCAGTATTTT
TRBJ1-1 | TRBV6-2/TRBV6-3 | - | 16 | TRBD1 | CASSYPKQGLNTEAFF | TGTGCCAGCAGTTACCCTAAACAGGGGTTGAACACTGAAGCTTTCTTT
TRBJ1-2 | TRBV30 | once | 13 | - | CAWSVYQNYGYTF | TGTGCCTGGAGTGTATACCAGAACTATGGCTACACCTTC
TRBJ2-7 | TRBV4-1 | - | 15 | - | CASSRTAGYAYEQYF | TGCGCCAGCAGCCGGACCGCGGGTTACGCCTACGAGCAGTACTTC
TRBJ2-7 | TRBV6-4 | - | 15 | TRBD1 | CASVRTGGLSYEQYF | TGTGCCAGCGTAAGGACAGGGGGATTATCCTACGAGCAGTACTTC
TRBJ1-2 | TRBV19 | - | 15 | - | CASSTLQPGLDGYTF | TGTGCCAGTAGTACTCTCCAGCCGGGACTTGATGGCTACACCTTC
TRBJ1-2 | TRBV7-9 | - | 16 | TRBD1 | CASSLDPGQGSGGYTF | TGTGCCAGCAGCTTAGATCCAGGACAGGGTTCTGGTGGCTACACCTTC